This TCR beta chain was found in a study of T cells in Graves' hyperthyroidism and ophthalmopathy. In the study overall: Peripheral blood was acquired at first diagnosis, ahead of any therapy whatsoever.

Hyperthyroidism in the patients, aged 18 to 65, was newly diagnosed and under 2 months in duration. Uncontrolled infections, other autoimmune diseases, pregnancy or lactation led to exclusion of patients. This clonotype was picked up many times. From RNA transcripts, TCR beta CDR3 regions were amplified. HTBI primers were used for first-round RT-PCR of the TCR CDR3. TCRdb re-called the multiplex PCR reads with MiXCR, one entry per CDR3 protein. The sample yields about 690,000 distinct CDR3 sequences, around 15% seen once. Sample: blood. The origin of this receptor is a man aged 45-65 years with Graves' hyperthyroidism.

The CDR3 spells CAISESGSSPGYGYTF. DNA of the CDR3: TGTGCCATCAGTGAGTCTGGCTCAAGTCCCGGCTATGGCTACACCTTC. The chain carries TRBV10-3 and TRBJ1-2, with unresolved D. V gave up 0 bases and J gave up 4 bases, with 15 bases separating them. CDR1 ENHRY and CDR2 SYGVKD come from the germline V gene. The CDR3 has 16 amino acids.